Listed here is a single T cell receptor (beta chain). Only in-frame clones appear in the TCRdb table, and some are missing; sequencing was by immunoSEQ multiplex PCR. The data show roughly 150,000 clones, roughly 88% seen once. The participants were between 18 and 89 years old and came from some 25 US areas. Assignments of participants to cohorts depended upon their own reported clinical history. The sample comes from a study of blood T cell repertoires in COVID-19. Study background: T cells, B-cell-depleted T cells, or PBMCs supplied cDNA or gDNA.

The germline V gene has CDR1 SNHLY and CDR2 FYNNEI. The V and J ends lost 4 bases and 5 bases, in that order; junction bases with no gene match: 4. The CDR3 contains 15 residues. The chain links TRBV2 to TRBJ1-6; 8 bases map to TRBD1. This TCR was recovered from a middle-aged man who had recovered from COVID-19. Sequences were obtained from PBMCs or T cells enriched from blood (not recorded which). This CDR3 is CASSGQGTNNSPLHF. CDR3 coding DNA: TGTGCCAGCAGTGGACAGGGGACGAATAATTCACCCCTCCACTTT.